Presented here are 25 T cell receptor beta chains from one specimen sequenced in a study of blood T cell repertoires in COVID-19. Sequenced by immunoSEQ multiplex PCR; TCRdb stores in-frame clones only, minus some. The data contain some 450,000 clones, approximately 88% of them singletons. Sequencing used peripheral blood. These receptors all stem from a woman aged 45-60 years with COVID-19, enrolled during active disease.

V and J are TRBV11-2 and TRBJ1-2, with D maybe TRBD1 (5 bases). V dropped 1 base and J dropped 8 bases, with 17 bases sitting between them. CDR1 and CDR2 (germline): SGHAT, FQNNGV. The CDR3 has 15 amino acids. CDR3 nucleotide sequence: TGTGCCAGCAGCTTAGCCATCAGGGTGAGGCAGGGCTACACCTTC. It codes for CASSLAIRVRQGYTF. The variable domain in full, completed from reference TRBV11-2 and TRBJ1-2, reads EAGVAQSPRYKIIEKRQSVAFWCNPISGHATLYWYQQILGQGPKLLIQFQNNGVVDDSQLPKDRFSAERLKGVDSTLKIQPAKLEDSAVYLCASSLAIRVRQGYTFGSGTRLTVV.

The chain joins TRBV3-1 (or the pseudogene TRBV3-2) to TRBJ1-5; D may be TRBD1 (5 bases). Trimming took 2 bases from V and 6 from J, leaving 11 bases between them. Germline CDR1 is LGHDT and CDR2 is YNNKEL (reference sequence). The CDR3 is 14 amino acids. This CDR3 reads CASSQKGFRQPQHF. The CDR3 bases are TGTGCCAGCAGCCAAAAGGGGTTTCGTCAGCCCCAGCATTTT.

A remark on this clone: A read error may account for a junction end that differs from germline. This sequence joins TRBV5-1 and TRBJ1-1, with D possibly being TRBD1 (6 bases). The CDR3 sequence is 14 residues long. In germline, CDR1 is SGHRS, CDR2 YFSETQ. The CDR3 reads CAGSPGQQNTEAFF. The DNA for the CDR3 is TGCGCCGGCAGCCCGGGACAACAGAACACTGAAGCTTTCTTT. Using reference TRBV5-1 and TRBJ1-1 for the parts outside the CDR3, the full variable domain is KAGVTQTPRYLIKTRGQQVTLSCSPISGHRSVSWYQQTPGQGLQFLFEYFSETQRNKGNFPGRFSGRQFSNSRSEMNVSTLELGDSALYLCAGSPGQQNTEAFFGQGTRLTVV.

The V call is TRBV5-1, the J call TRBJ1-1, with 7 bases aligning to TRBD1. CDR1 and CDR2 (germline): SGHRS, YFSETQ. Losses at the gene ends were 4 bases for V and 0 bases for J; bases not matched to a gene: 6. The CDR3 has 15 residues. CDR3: CASSPGDSMNTEAFF. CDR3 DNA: TGCGCCAGCAGCCCAGGGGACAGTATGAACACTGAAGCTTTCTTT.

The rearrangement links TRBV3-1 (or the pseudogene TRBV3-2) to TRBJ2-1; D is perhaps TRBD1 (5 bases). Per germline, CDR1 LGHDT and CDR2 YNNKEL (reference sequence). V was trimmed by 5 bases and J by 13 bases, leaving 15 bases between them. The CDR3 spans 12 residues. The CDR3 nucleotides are TGTGCCAGCAGCTCCCCCTCAAGGGGTCAGTTCTTC. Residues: CASSSPSRGQFF.

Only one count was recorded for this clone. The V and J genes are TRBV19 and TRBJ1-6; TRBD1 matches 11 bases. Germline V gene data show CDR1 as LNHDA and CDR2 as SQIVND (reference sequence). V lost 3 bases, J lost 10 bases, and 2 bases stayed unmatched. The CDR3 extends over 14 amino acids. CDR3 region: CASSMGQGGSPLHF. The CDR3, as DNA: TGTGCCAGTAGTATGGGACAGGGGGGATCACCCCTCCACTTT.

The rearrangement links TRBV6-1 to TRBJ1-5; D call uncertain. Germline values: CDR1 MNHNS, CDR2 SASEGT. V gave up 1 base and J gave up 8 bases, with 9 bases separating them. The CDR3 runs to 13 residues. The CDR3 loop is CASSEVPQEPQHF. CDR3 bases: TGTGCCAGCAGTGAAGTGCCCCAGGAGCCCCAGCATTTT.

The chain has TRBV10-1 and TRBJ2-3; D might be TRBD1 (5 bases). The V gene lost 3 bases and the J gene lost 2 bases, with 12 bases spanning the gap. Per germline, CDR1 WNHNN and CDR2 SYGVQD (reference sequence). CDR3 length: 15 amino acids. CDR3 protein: CASSDPQAFTDTQYF. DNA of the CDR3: TGCGCCAGCAGTGACCCACAGGCATTCACAGATACGCAGTATTTT.

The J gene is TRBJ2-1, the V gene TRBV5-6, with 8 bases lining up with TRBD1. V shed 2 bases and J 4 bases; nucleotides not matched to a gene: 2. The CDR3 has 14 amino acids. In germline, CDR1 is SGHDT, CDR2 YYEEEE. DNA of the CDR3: TGTGCCAGCAGCTTCGGACAGGGTTACAATGAGCAGTTCTTC. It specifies CASSFGQGYNEQFF.

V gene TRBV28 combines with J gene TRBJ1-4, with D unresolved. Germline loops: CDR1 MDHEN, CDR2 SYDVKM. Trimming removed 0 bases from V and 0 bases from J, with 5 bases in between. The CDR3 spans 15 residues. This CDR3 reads CASSLWRSTNEKLFF. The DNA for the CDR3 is TGTGCCAGCAGTTTATGGAGATCAACTAATGAAAAACTGTTTTTT.

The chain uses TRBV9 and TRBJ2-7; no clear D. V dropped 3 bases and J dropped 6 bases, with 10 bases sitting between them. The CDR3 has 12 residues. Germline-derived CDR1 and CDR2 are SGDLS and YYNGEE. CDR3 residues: CASSAAGFEQYF. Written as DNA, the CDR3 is TGTGCCAGCAGCGCCGCCGGGTTCGAGCAGTACTTC.

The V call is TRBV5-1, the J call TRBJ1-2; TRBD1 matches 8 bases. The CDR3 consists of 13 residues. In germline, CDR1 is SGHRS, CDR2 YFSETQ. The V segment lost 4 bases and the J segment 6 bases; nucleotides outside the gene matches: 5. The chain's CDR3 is CASSLTGADGYTF. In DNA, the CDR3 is TGCGCCAGCAGCCTGACAGGGGCAGATGGCTACACCTTC.

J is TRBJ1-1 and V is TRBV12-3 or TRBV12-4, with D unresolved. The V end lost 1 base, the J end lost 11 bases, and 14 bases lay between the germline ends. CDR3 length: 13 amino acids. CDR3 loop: CASSLDPRTVAFF. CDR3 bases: TGTGCCAGCAGTTTAGACCCCAGGACTGTGGCTTTCTTT.

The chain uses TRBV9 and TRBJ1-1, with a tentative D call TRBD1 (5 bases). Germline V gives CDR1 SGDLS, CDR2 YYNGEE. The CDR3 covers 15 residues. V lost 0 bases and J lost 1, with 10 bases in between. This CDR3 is CASSVEGQTNTEAFF. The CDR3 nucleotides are TGTGCCAGCAGCGTAGAGGGGCAGACGAACACTGAAGCTTTCTTT. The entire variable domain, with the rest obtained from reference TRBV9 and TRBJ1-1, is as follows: DSGVTQTPKHLITATGQRVTLRCSPRSGDLSVYWYQQSLDQGLQFLIQYYNGEERAKGNILERFSAQQFPDLHSELNLSSLELGDSALYFCASSVEGQTNTEAFFGQGTRLTVV.

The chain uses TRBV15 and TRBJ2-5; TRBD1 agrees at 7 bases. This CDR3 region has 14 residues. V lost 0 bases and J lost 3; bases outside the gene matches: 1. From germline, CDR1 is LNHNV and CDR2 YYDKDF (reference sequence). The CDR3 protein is CATSRDRGKETQYF. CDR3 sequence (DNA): TGTGCCACCAGCAGAGACAGGGGGAAAGAGACCCAGTACTTC.

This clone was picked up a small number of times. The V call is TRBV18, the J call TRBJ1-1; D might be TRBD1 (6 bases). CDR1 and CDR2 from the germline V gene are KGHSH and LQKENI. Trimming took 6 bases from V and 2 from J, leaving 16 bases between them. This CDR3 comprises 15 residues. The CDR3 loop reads CASSPNRDINTEAFF. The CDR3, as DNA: TGTGCCAGCTCGCCCAACAGGGATATTAACACTGAAGCTTTCTTT.

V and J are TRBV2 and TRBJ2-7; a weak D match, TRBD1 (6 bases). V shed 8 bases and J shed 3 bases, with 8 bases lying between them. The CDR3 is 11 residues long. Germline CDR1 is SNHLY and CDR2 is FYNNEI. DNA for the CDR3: TGTGCCAGCCGGGGACACTACGAGCAGTACTTC. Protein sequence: CASRGHYEQYF.

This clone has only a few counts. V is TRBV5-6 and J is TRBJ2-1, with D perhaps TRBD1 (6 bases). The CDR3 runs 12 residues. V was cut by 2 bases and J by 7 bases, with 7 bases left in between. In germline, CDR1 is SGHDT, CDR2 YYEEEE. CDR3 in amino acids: CASSFTGNEQFF. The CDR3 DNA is TGTGCCAGCAGCTTCACAGGGAATGAGCAGTTCTTC. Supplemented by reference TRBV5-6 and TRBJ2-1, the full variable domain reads DAGVTQSPTHLIKTRGQQVTLRCSPKSGHDTVSWYQQALGQGPQFIFQYYEEEERQRGNFPDRFSGHQFPNYSSELNVNALLLGDSALYLCASSFTGNEQFFGPGTRLTVL.

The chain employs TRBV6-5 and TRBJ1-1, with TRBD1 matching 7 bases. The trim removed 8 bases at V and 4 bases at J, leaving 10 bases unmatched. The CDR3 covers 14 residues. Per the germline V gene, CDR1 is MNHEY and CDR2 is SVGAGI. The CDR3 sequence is CASRRGQRGTEAFF. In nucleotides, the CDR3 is TGTGCCAGCCGGCGGGGACAGCGAGGCACTGAAGCTTTCTTT.

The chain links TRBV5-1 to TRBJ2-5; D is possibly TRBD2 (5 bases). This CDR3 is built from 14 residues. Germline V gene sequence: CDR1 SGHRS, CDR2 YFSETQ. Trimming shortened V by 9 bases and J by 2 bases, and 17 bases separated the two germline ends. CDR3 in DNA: TGCGCCACCAGGCCGGGGTTAGGGCAAGAGACCCAGTACTTC. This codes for CATRPGLGQETQYF.

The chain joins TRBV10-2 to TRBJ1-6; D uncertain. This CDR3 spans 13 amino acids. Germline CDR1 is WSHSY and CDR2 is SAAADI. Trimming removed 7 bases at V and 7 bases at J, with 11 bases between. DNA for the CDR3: TGCGCCAGCACGAACTTTCTAAATTCACCCCTCCACTTT. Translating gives CASTNFLNSPLHF.

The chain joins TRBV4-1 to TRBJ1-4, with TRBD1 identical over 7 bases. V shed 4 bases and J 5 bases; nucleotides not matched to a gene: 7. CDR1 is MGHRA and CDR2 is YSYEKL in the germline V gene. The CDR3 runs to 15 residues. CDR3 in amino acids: CASSPEGARNEKLFF. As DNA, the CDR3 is TGCGCCAGCAGCCCCGAGGGGGCGCGAAATGAAAAACTGTTTTTT.

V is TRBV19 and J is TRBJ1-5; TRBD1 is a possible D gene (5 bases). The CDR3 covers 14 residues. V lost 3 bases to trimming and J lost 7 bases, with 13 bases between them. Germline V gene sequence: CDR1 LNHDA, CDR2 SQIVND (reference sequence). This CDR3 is CASSILGVGQPQHF. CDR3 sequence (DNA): TGTGCCAGTAGTATTTTAGGGGTAGGCCAGCCCCAGCATTTT. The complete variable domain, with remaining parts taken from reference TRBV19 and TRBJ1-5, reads DGGITQSPKYLFRKEGQNVTLSCEQNLNHDAMYWYRQDPGQGLRLIYYSQIVNDFQKGDIAEGYSVSREKKESFPLTVTSAQKNPTAFYLCASSILGVGQPQHFGDGTRLSIL.

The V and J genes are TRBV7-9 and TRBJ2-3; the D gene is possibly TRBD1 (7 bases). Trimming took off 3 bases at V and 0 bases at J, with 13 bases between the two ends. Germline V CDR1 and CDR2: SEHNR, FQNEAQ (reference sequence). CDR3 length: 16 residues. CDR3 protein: CASSFPAGGSTDTQYF. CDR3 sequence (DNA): TGTGCCAGCAGCTTTCCGGCAGGGGGGAGCACAGATACGCAGTATTTT.

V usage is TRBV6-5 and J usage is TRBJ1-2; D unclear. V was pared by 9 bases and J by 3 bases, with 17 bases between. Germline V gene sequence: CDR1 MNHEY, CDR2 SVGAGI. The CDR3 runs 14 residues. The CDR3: CASKEDFRDYGYTF. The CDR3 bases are TGTGCCAGTAAAGAGGACTTCCGGGACTATGGCTACACCTTC.